The entry that follows covers one T cell receptor beta chain sequence. The antigen is undetermined. Sequencing was performed with immunoSEQ multiplex PCR; in TCRdb, only in-frame clones are kept and a portion is missing. In the table there are about 63,000 clones, around 89% of which are singletons. The validation cohort, a group of over a hundred subjects, included the donors and was separate from the roughly 620-subject first cohort. This sample was included in a study of cytomegalovirus exposure and HLA in healthy donors. About the research overall: A later analysis reported the 90 to 150 validation repertoires used the same platform as the 666 first-cohort repertoires. Whole-study results and caveats: Rarity characterized most TCR sequences, yet some public TCRs appeared in many donors.

This sequence originates from a woman aged 18-29 years in good health and CMV-seronegative. Sequenced: PBMCs.

Written as DNA, the CDR3 is TGTGCCAGTAGATCCGGGACAGGGGGCGGCACAGATACGCAGTATTTT. Translation gives CASRSGTGGGTDTQYF. The chain joins TRBV19 to TRBJ2-3, with 12 bases identical to TRBD1. Germline assignment: CDR1 LNHDA and CDR2 SQIVND (reference sequence). The CDR3 runs 16 residues. V gave up 6 bases and J gave up 1 base; unmatched junction bases: 5.